This entry concerns a single T cell receptor (beta chain). Its cognate antigen has yet to be identified. No base quality values were provided; no much bigger clone lies one nucleotide off. This specimen belongs to a study of identical twins (dated by TCRdb to 2016 to 2018). As for the study more broadly: TCR alpha and beta repertoires from monozygotic twins, unrelated adults of various ages and cord blood were deep-sequenced to test whether fetal clonotypes persist. To rule out contamination, the twin experiments were replicated at different times with different library preparation protocols.

The germline V gene specifies SGHRS as CDR1 and YFSETQ as CDR2. Cut back by 0 bases and 9 bases, the V and J ends lie 7 bases apart. The CDR3 runs 13 amino acids, cysteine and phenylalanine included. CDR3 DNA only is kept here, 39 bases in frame from base 1. Only healthy Caucasian donors were included. Three pairs of female monozygotic twins, all aged roughly 18 to 29 years, were included in the twin cohort. Positive isolation kits from Invitrogen were used to isolate the CD4+ and CD8+ T cell populations. Study-level results and caveats: Recombination models systematically underestimated out-of-frame TCR alpha sharing in monozygotic twins but agreed with sharing between unrelated individuals. Fewer insertions were carried by abundant cord blood beta clonotypes, a similar but weaker trend appeared in young adult naive repertoires, and no such trend appeared in memory repertoires. In beta out-of-frame sequences, excess twin sharing was weaker, because having fewer shared sequences lowered the signal-to-noise ratio. Because the same donors could not be followed over many years, the conclusions relied on cross-sectional statistical analysis. Zero-insertion analyses could be partly confounded by invariant T cells such as MAIT and iNKT, though diverse VJ usage argued against such confounding for most clonotypes. Compared with coincidental sharing between unrelated individuals, out-of-frame TCR alpha sequences shared between twins showed an excess of sequences with low generation probability.

The library was generated by 5' RACE. Sequencing was performed on an Illumina HiSeq 2000. A universal primer binding site was added through template switching, and the final cDNA carried a unique molecular identifier so that TCR cDNA molecules could be counted accurately. Specific primers in the conserved constant-segment region were used to synthesize first-strand cDNA for TCR alpha and beta chains. To control for contamination, each cDNA library was double barcoded with a SMART-Mk sample barcode plus Illumina barcodes. TruSeq adapter sequences and Illumina sample barcodes were added in two successive PCR steps. Sequencing of the TCR alpha and beta cDNA libraries was done on the Illumina HiSeq platform using custom primers. For the original study's pipeline: Raw reads were processed with MiGEC to extract unique molecular identifiers, and MiXCR was used to determine CDR3 positions. For each individual, recombination models were inferred using an EM algorithm with the repgenHMM and IGoR tools. The analysis of shared clonotypes was done with the tcR package in R, with sharing normalized by the product of cloneset sizes. To study raw recombination without the effects of thymic and clonal selection, out-of-frame nonproductive sequences were analyzed. In TCRdb, the public reads were trimmed at Q25 with fastp and aligned with MiXCR, with productive beta chains retained. Duplicate CDR3 protein sequences are folded into a single record with the most common DNA and genes. TCRdb, rather than the study authors, made the V and J calls. The sample records 250,000 to 350,000 distinct CDR3 sequences, around 9.7% of which are singletons. The ten top clones hold around 7.1% of the sample.

A further study also used this sample, focusing on yellow fever vaccine responses in identical twins. Reported in the second study: The authors reported that the T cell response to vaccination in identical twins appeared partly convergent and partly personalized. Focusing on identical twins, the study followed the T cell clones that responded to the vaccine, and did so with precision.

The TCR sequence derives from a woman aged 18-29 years in good health. Sequenced sample: CD8+ T cells sorted from blood. The chain is made from TRBV5-1 and TRBJ1-6; the D gene is perhaps TRBD1, from 5 matching bases. This receptor has the CDR3 CASSLGGGSPLHF. The nucleotides read TGCGCCAGCAGCTTGGGCGGGGGTTCACCCCTCCACTTT. Reference TRBV5-1 and TRBJ1-6 genes cover what lies past the CDR3, so the full variable domain is KAGVTQTPRYLIKTRGQQVTLSCSPISGHRSVSWYQQTPGQGLQFLFEYFSETQRNKGNFPGRFSGRQFSNSRSEMNVSTLELGDSALYLCASSLGGGSPLHFGNGTRLTVT.